This passage covers 5 T cell receptor beta chains from one sample sequenced in a study of CD8 T cells in ankylosing spondylitis. In TCRdb, the 5' RACE reads were re-called with MiXCR into one record per CDR3 protein. The table includes a few hundred thousand distinct CDR3 sequences, less than 25% detected once. Sequencing used blood, either unsorted or a sorted T cell fraction (not recorded which). These TCRs come from a female donor with ankylosing spondylitis or in good health (not recorded which).

The CDR3 bases are TGTGCCAGCAGCTTAGGCTGGACCGGGGTTGGGTGGAATGAGCAGTTCTTC. Amino acid sequence: CASSLGWTGVGWNEQFF. The rearrangement links TRBV13 to TRBJ2-1; TRBD2 might be the D (5 bases). In germline, CDR1 is PRHDT, CDR2 FYEKMQ (reference sequence). The ends were cut back, 0 bases at V and 7 bases at J, with 19 bases in the middle. This CDR3 spans 17 amino acids.

The chain employs TRBV10-3 and TRBJ1-1; no reliable D call. V lost 10 bases and J lost 7, with 19 bases in between. Germline lookup yields CDR1 ENHRY and CDR2 SYGVKD. The CDR3 length is 13 residues. For the CDR3, the DNA is TGTGCCACCGGGCTCGCGATTGGCGGTGAAGCTTTCTTT. This codes for CATGLAIGGEAFF.

This clonotype turned up a few times. The J gene is TRBJ2-1, the V gene TRBV6-1; no clear D gene. Germline loops: CDR1 MNHNS, CDR2 SASEGT. Between the trimmed V and J ends, which lost 6 bases and 5 bases, there was a span of 11 bases. The CDR3 is made up of 13 amino acids. The CDR3 sequence is CASRRSRNNEQFF. The DNA for the CDR3 is TGTGCCAGCAGGCGAAGTAGGAACAATGAGCAGTTCTTC.

The chain couples TRBV18 to TRBJ2-7, with 9 bases aligning to TRBD2. Germline V lookup: CDR1 KGHSH, CDR2 LQKENI. Trimming removed 5 bases from V and 6 bases from J; junction bases left unmatched: 17. The CDR3 contains 17 residues. The CDR3 nucleotides read TGTGCCAGCTCAAAAGACCGGGCGCTAGCGGGAACGGGCGAGCAGTACTTC. This sequence encodes CASSKDRALAGTGEQYF.

This chain joins TRBV7-6 and TRBJ2-7; weak D call: TRBD2 (7 bases). Germline loops: CDR1 SGHVS, CDR2 FNYEAQ. The CDR3 extends over 18 amino acids. Trimming removed 1 base from V and 1 base from J, with 20 bases in between. The chain's CDR3 is CASSLDPLGAGVSYEQYF. CDR3 coding DNA: TGTGCCAGCAGCTTAGATCCCTTGGGGGCGGGAGTATCCTACGAGCAGTACTTC. Full variable domain (missing parts from reference TRBV7-6 and TRBJ2-7): GAGVSQSPRYKVTKRGQDVALRCDPISGHVSLYWYRQALGQGPEFLTYFNYEAQQDKSGLPNDRFSAERPEGSISTLTIQRTEQRDSAMYRCASSLDPLGAGVSYEQYFGPGTRLTVT.